This T cell receptor (beta chain) was obtained from a study of blood T cell repertoires in COVID-19. The assay was immunoSEQ multiplex PCR, and TCRdb's table has in-frame clones only and misses some. The data show just over 300,000 clones, about nine tenths seen once. V was cut by 0 bases and J by 2 bases, with 7 bases left in between. From germline, CDR1 is SGHNT and CDR2 YENEEA. CDR3 length: 14 amino acids. The chain carries TRBV11-3 and TRBJ1-2; possibly TRBD1 for D (5 bases). The sequencing sample was made of PBMCs or T cells enriched from blood (not recorded which). The clonotype comes from a man between 25 and 39 years old who had recovered from COVID-19. CDR3 in DNA: TGTGCCAGCAGCTTAGACCGACAGAACTATGGCTACACCTTC. It encodes CASSLDRQNYGYTF.